This is a list of T cell receptor beta chains from one sample in a study of response to subunit inactivated influenza vaccine. Via MiXCR, TCRdb re-called the RT-PCR reads, giving one row per CDR3 protein. The top ten hold over 8.5% of the sample, which has a few hundred thousand distinct CDR3 sequences, about 15% seen once. This sample comprised PBMCs from blood, obtained approximately 13 days after vaccination. The receptors were gathered from a man aged 45-65 years who received an inactivated influenza vaccine. Each CDR3 is given with its conserved first and last residue. The D gene is left open where the match is weak. The size entry is marked missing in some rows and otherwise reads once, few, many or a size class.

d_call: TRBD2; j_call: TRBJ2-5; v_call: TRBV4-3; clone_size: .; cdr3_aa: CASSQDTAGGPRETQYF; cdr3_nt: TGCGCCAGCAGCCAAGATACAGCGGGGGGGCCCAGGGAGACCCAGTACTTC
d_call: .; j_call: TRBJ1-6; v_call: TRBV18; clone_size: .; cdr3_aa: CASSTGRNSPLHF; cdr3_nt: TGTGCCAGCTCAACGGGTCGCAATTCACCCCTCCACTTT
d_call: TRBD2; j_call: TRBJ2-5; v_call: TRBV28; clone_size: few; cdr3_aa: CASSGGHAETQYF; cdr3_nt: TGTGCCAGTTCGGGAGGCCACGCGGAGACCCAGTACTTC
d_call: TRBD1; j_call: TRBJ1-3; v_call: TRBV7-9; clone_size: .; cdr3_aa: CASSSRTGGRGDTIYF; cdr3_nt: TGTGCCAGCAGCTCGAGAACAGGGGGCCGAGGAGACACCATATATTTT
d_call: TRBD1; j_call: TRBJ1-1; v_call: TRBV4-1; clone_size: many; cdr3_aa: CASSQESGQGRKAFF; cdr3_nt: TGCGCCAGCAGCCAAGAGTCTGGACAGGGCCGTAAAGCTTTCTTT
d_call: TRBD2; j_call: TRBJ2-3; v_call: TRBV11-2; clone_size: .; cdr3_aa: CASSRWGNSGGAMDTQYF; cdr3_nt: TGTGCCAGCAGCCGTTGGGGAAATAGCGGGGGGGCAATGGATACGCAGTATTTT
d_call: .; j_call: TRBJ2-2; v_call: TRBV10-3; clone_size: few; cdr3_aa: CAISEGLITGELFF; cdr3_nt: TGTGCCATCAGTGAGGGACTAATAACCGGGGAGCTGTTTTTT
d_call: .; j_call: TRBJ2-1; v_call: TRBV10-3; clone_size: few; cdr3_aa: CAIRGSSDSYNEQFF; cdr3_nt: TGTGCCATCAGGGGGTCCAGCGACTCCTACAATGAGCAGTTCTTC
d_call: TRBD2; j_call: TRBJ2-7; v_call: TRBV20-1; clone_size: few; cdr3_aa: CSATGLATHEQYF; cdr3_nt: TGCAGTGCTACGGGACTAGCGACACACGAGCAGTACTTC
d_call: .; j_call: TRBJ1-5; v_call: TRBV7-2; clone_size: .; cdr3_aa: CASSLVGGFSNQPQHF; cdr3_nt: TGTGCCAGCAGCTTAGTTGGGGGCTTTAGCAATCAGCCCCAGCATTTT
d_call: .; j_call: TRBJ1-2; v_call: TRBV7-2; clone_size: .; cdr3_aa: CASTQTGLNYGYIF; cdr3_nt: TGTGCCAGCACCCAGACCGGGCTTAACTATGGCTACATCTTC
d_call: .; j_call: TRBJ1-4; v_call: TRBV12-3/TRBV12-4; clone_size: .; cdr3_aa: CASRHSEKLFF; cdr3_nt: TGTGCCAGCAGACACAGTGAAAAACTGTTTTTT
d_call: .; j_call: TRBJ2-7; v_call: TRBV29-1; clone_size: many; cdr3_aa: CSVLTGPNEQYF; cdr3_nt: TGCAGCGTACTGACTGGACCGAACGAGCAGTACTTC
d_call: .; j_call: TRBJ2-2; v_call: TRBV28; clone_size: .; cdr3_aa: CASSSTAMADTGELFF; cdr3_nt: TGTGCCAGCAGTTCGACAGCAATGGCGGACACCGGGGAGCTGTTTTTT
d_call: .; j_call: TRBJ2-1; v_call: TRBV12-3/TRBV12-4; clone_size: few; cdr3_aa: CASRPPWADEQFF; cdr3_nt: TGTGCCAGCAGGCCCCCTTGGGCGGATGAGCAGTTCTTC
d_call: TRBD1; j_call: TRBJ2-2; v_call: TRBV12-3/TRBV12-4; clone_size: few; cdr3_aa: CASSPSLTGATGELFF; cdr3_nt: TGTGCCAGCAGTCCGAGCCTAACAGGGGCTACCGGGGAGCTGTTTTTT
d_call: TRBD2; j_call: TRBJ2-3; v_call: TRBV6-5; clone_size: .; cdr3_aa: CASSYYTSGRLPDTQYF; cdr3_nt: TGTGCCAGCAGTTATTACACTAGCGGGAGATTGCCAGATACGCAGTATTTT
d_call: .; j_call: TRBJ2-2; v_call: TRBV5-6; clone_size: .; cdr3_aa: CASSFSGLTGELFF; cdr3_nt: TGTGCCAGCAGCTTTTCCGGACTCACCGGGGAGCTGTTTTTT
d_call: TRBD1; j_call: TRBJ1-5; v_call: TRBV18; clone_size: .; cdr3_aa: CASSPQGQGHQPQHF; cdr3_nt: TGTGCCAGCTCACCACAGGGACAGGGACATCAGCCCCAGCATTTT
d_call: .; j_call: TRBJ2-3; v_call: TRBV11-2; clone_size: few; cdr3_aa: CASSLDPRGHLADTQYF; cdr3_nt: TGTGCCAGCAGCTTAGATCCGCGGGGGCATCTCGCAGATACGCAGTATTTT
d_call: .; j_call: TRBJ1-3; v_call: TRBV19; clone_size: few; cdr3_aa: CASSIEGGPGNTIYF; cdr3_nt: TGTGCCAGTAGTATTGAAGGGGGACCTGGAAACACCATATATTTT
d_call: TRBD2; j_call: TRBJ2-1; v_call: TRBV9; clone_size: .; cdr3_aa: CASSALAESSYNEQFF; cdr3_nt: TGTGCCAGCAGCGCCCTAGCGGAGAGCTCCTACAATGAGCAGTTCTTC
d_call: .; j_call: TRBJ2-1; v_call: TRBV7-9; clone_size: many; cdr3_aa: CASSLDSPLYNEQFF; cdr3_nt: TGTGCCAGCAGCCTAGACAGTCCCCTTTACAATGAGCAGTTCTTC
d_call: TRBD1; j_call: TRBJ2-5; v_call: TRBV20-1; clone_size: .; cdr3_aa: CSAQGAGETQYF; cdr3_nt: TGCAGTGCACAGGGGGCCGGAGAGACCCAGTACTTC
d_call: TRBD2; j_call: TRBJ2-3; v_call: TRBV20-1; clone_size: few; cdr3_aa: CSARPLTGGWDTQYF; cdr3_nt: TGCAGTGCTAGACCCCTCACGGGGGGTTGGGATACGCAGTATTTT
d_call: TRBD2; j_call: TRBJ2-1; v_call: TRBV12-3/TRBV12-4; clone_size: few; cdr3_aa: CASSRLAGSVNEQFF; cdr3_nt: TGTGCCAGCAGTCGACTAGCGGGATCGGTCAATGAGCAGTTCTTC
d_call: .; j_call: TRBJ2-1; v_call: TRBV6-4; clone_size: few; cdr3_aa: CASSDSAYSGYNEQFF; cdr3_nt: TGTGCCAGCAGCGACTCGGCCTACTCTGGGTACAATGAGCAGTTCTTC
d_call: TRBD1; j_call: TRBJ1-6; v_call: TRBV12-3/TRBV12-4; clone_size: .; cdr3_aa: CASSYTRGTVDSPLHF; cdr3_nt: TGTGCCAGCAGCTACACCAGAGGGACAGTGGATTCACCCCTCCACTTT
d_call: .; j_call: TRBJ2-1; v_call: TRBV11-1; clone_size: .; cdr3_aa: CASSSDGLGVRGLVDEQFF; cdr3_nt: TGTGCCAGCAGCTCGGATGGCCTGGGGGTTCGGGGTCTAGTTGATGAGCAGTTCTTC
d_call: TRBD1; j_call: TRBJ2-3; v_call: TRBV5-1; clone_size: .; cdr3_aa: CASKQGARTDTQYF; cdr3_nt: TGCGCCAGTAAACAGGGGGCCCGCACAGATACGCAGTATTTT
d_call: .; j_call: TRBJ2-3; v_call: TRBV6-2/TRBV6-3; clone_size: .; cdr3_aa: CASSYGKGVADTQYF; cdr3_nt: TGTGCCAGCAGTTACGGGAAGGGAGTGGCAGATACGCAGTATTTT
d_call: .; j_call: TRBJ2-5; v_call: TRBV4-1; clone_size: .; cdr3_aa: CASSPNQGGRETQYF; cdr3_nt: TGCGCCAGCAGCCCGAACCAGGGAGGCCGAGAGACCCAGTACTTC
d_call: .; j_call: TRBJ2-3; v_call: TRBV6-1; clone_size: .; cdr3_aa: CASSRARRGDAQYF; cdr3_nt: TGTGCCAGCAGTCGAGCCCGGCGGGGAGATGCGCAGTATTTT
d_call: TRBD1; j_call: TRBJ2-7; v_call: TRBV20-1; clone_size: .; cdr3_aa: CSAGQGVSYEQYF; cdr3_nt: TGCAGTGCTGGACAGGGGGTTTCCTACGAGCAGTACTTC
d_call: TRBD2; j_call: TRBJ2-1; v_call: TRBV5-1; clone_size: .; cdr3_aa: CATKTTSGSYNEQFF; cdr3_nt: TGCGCCACCAAAACGACTAGCGGGAGCTACAATGAGCAGTTCTTC